The subject of this entry is one T cell receptor (beta chain). V lost 0 bases, J lost 6 bases, and 6 bases lay in between. CDR3 length: 12 residues. Clones were read by immunoSEQ multiplex PCR, and TCRdb kept only the in-frame ones, dropping some. In the table there are some 130,000 clones, around nine tenths of which are singletons. The data stem from a study of blood T cell repertoires in COVID-19. The chain couples TRBV5-3 to TRBJ1-2; no reliable D call. TRBV5-3 is assigned to the ORF class and has an uncertain function. The sample comprised peripheral blood. This TCR came from a man aged 45-60 years with active COVID-19. This chain's CDR3 is CARSLVQNGYTF. DNA of the CDR3: TGTGCCAGAAGCTTGGTACAGAATGGCTACACCTTC.